A single sample gave rise to the 2 T cell receptor beta chains below, sequenced in a study of shared clonotypes between healthy human individuals. Repertoires were generated with immunoSEQ multiplex PCR, while TCRdb's copy carries only in-frame clones and drops some. Of under 600,000 clones listed, approximately 79% are singletons. The sequenced material came from PBMCs. The source of these receptors is a woman aged 40 to 49 in good health. Some clones in this sample may be carry-over from other donors' samples.

The chain couples TRBV7-2 to TRBJ1-5, with D perhaps matching TRBD1 (6 bases). The CDR3 sequence is 13 residues long. V was shortened by 1 base and J by 7 bases, with 8 bases between the two germline ends. In germline, CDR1 is SGHTA, CDR2 FQGNSA. CDR3 sequence (DNA): TGTGCCAGCAGCTTAGGCAGGGGCCAGCCCCAGCATTTT. This codes for CASSLGRGQPQHF.

This rearrangement joins TRBV30 to TRBJ2-7, with a possible D match to TRBD2 (5 bases). There are 12 residues in the CDR3. CDR1 and CDR2 (germline): GTSNPN, SVGIG (reference sequence). The chain's CDR3 is CSIRGVSYEQYF. In nucleotides, the CDR3 is TGTTCCATCCGGGGTGTCTCCTACGAGCAGTACTTC.